The source of this T cell receptor (beta chain) is a study of blood T cell repertoires in COVID-19. Trimming took off 4 bases at V and 5 bases at J, with 14 bases between the two ends. Germline-derived CDR1 and CDR2 are SNHLY and FYNNEI. The CDR3 is 14 residues long. Using immunoSEQ multiplex PCR, the repertoire was profiled, and TCRdb retains in-frame clones only, with some absent. The data contain around 300,000 clones, 75% to 90% of them singletons. This receptor was identified in a woman in her 70s with acute or convalescent COVID-19. The chain couples TRBV2 to TRBJ2-5, with D possibly TRBD2 on 5 matching bases. The sequencing input was peripheral blood. The chain's CDR3 is CASSAGKHLETQYF. As DNA, the CDR3 is TGTGCCAGCAGTGCCGGGAAGCACCTGGAGACCCAGTACTTC.